This T cell receptor beta chain was documented in a study of PD-1 blockade in classical Hodgkin lymphoma. Overall study: It was nivolumab at 3 mg/kg, given intravenously every 2 weeks, that patients received. Study-wide results and caveats: CD8+ TCR diversity did not rise significantly by C4D1, unlike CD4+. Whoever responded completely had baseline diversity much like that seen in newly diagnosed patients.

As for this clone: What it recognizes is unknown.

The patients all showed relapse after autologous stem cell transplantation, while their brentuximab vedotin exposure varied. From thawed PBMCs, CD4+ T cells were purified using magnetic negative selection. Some clones are missing from TCRdb's copy, which holds only in-frame ones; the method was immunoSEQ multiplex PCR. The sample has fewer than 8,000 clones, around four fifths seen once. The CDR3 runs 14 residues. Deletions cut 4 bases from V and 5 bases from J, with 15 bases between. CDR1 is SGHTS and CDR2 is YDEGEE in the germline V gene. The chain combines TRBV5-8 with TRBJ2-5; the D is unclear. The source material was CD4+ T cells from blood, sampled at baseline. The TCR was taken from a human donor with classical Hodgkin lymphoma. CDR3 sequence (DNA): TGTGCCAGCAGCACGGGTCCTTCGGTGGAGACCCAGTACTTC. Its translation: CASSTGPSVETQYF.